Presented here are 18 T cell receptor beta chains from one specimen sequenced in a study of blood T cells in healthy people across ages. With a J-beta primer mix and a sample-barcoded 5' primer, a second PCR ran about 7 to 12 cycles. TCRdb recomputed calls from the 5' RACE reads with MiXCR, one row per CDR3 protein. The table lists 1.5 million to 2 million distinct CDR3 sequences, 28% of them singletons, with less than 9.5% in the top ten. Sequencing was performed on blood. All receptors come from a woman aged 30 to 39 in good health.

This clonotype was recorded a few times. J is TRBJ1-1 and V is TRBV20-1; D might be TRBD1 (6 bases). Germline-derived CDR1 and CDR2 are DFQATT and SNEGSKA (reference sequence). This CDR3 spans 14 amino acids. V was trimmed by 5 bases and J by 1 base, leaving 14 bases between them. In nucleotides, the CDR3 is TGCAGTGCTCCCAACAGGGTGACGAACACTGAAGCTTTCTTT. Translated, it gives CSAPNRVTNTEAFF.

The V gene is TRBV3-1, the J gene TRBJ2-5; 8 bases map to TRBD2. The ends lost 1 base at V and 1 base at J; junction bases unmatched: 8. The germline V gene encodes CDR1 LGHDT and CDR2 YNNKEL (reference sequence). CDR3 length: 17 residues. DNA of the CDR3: TGTGCCAGCAGCCAAGGGGGCGGGGGGCCCGGCCAAGAGACCCAGTACTTC. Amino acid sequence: CASSQGGGGPGQETQYF.

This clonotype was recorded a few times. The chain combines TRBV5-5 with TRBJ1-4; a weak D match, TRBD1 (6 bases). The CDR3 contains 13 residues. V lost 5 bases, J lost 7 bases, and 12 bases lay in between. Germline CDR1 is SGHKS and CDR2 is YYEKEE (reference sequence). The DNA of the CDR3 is TGTGCCAGCAGAACCAGGGACACTGAAAAACTGTTTTTT. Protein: CASRTRDTEKLFF.

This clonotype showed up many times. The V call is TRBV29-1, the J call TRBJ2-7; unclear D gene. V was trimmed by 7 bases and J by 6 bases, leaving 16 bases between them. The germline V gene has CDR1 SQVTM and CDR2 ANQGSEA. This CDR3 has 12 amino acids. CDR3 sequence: CSGRASLAEQYF. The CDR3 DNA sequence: TGCAGCGGTCGGGCCTCTCTGGCCGAGCAGTACTTC.

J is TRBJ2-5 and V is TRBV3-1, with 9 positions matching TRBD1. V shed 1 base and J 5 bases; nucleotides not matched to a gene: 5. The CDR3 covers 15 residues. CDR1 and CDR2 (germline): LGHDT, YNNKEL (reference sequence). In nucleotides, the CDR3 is TGTGCCAGCAGCCAAGCTACAGGGGGCTGGGAGACCCAGTACTTC. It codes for CASSQATGGWETQYF.

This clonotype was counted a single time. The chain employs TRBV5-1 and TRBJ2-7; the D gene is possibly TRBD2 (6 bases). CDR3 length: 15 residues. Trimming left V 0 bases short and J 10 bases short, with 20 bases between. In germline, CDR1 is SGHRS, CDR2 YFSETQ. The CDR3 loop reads CASSLGTQLREAQYF. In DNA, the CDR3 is TGCGCCAGCAGCTTGGGGACTCAGCTAAGGGAGGCCCAGTACTTC.

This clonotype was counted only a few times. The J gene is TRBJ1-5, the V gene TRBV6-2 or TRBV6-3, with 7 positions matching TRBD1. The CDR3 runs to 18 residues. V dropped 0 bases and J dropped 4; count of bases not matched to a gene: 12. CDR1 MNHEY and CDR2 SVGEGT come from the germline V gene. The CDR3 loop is CASSYSASTRGPNQPQHF. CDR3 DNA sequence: TGTGCCAGCAGTTACTCCGCAAGCACGAGGGGGCCGAATCAGCCCCAGCATTTT.

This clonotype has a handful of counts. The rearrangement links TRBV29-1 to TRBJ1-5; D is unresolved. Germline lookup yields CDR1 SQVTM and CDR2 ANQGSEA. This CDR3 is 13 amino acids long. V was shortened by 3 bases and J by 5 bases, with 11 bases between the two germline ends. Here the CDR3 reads CSVEVGLDQPQHF. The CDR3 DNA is TGCAGCGTTGAGGTTGGACTAGATCAGCCCCAGCATTTT.

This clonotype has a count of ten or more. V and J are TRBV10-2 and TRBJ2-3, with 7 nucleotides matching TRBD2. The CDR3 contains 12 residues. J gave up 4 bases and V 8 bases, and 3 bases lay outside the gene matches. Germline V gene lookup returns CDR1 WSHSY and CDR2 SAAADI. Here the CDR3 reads CASGREADTQYF. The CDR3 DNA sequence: TGCGCCAGCGGGAGGGAGGCAGATACGCAGTATTTT.

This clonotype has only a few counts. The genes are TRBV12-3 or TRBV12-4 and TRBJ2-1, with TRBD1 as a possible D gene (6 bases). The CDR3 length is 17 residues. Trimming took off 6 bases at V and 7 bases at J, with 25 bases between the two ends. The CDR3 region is CASRGLYGKTGRNEQFF. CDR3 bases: TGTGCCAGCAGGGGGTTGTACGGGAAGACAGGAAGGAATGAGCAGTTCTTC.

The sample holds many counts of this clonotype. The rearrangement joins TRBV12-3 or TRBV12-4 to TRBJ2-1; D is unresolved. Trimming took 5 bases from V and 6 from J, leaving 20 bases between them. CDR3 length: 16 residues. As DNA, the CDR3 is TGTGCCAGCAGTCCCCAAGGCGGCAAGGGTCCCAATGAGCAGTTCTTC. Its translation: CASSPQGGKGPNEQFF.

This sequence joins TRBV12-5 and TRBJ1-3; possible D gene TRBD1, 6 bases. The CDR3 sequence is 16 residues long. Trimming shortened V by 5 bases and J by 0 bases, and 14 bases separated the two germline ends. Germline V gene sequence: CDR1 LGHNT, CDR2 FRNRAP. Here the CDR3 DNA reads TGTGCTAGTGGTCCGGGACAACCAGACTCTGGAAACACCATATATTTT. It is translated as CASGPGQPDSGNTIYF.

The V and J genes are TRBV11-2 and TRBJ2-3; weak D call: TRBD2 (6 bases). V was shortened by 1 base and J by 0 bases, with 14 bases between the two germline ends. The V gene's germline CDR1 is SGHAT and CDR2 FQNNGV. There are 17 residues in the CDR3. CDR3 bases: TGTGCCAGCAGCTTAGGGCTAGCGAGAACTAGCACAGATACGCAGTATTTT. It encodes CASSLGLARTSTDTQYF.

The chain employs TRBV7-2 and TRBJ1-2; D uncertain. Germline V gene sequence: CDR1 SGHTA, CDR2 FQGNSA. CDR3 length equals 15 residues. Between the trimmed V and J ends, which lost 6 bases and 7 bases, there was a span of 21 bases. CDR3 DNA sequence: TGTGCCAGCAGAACCGGGCCCCGGGCTCTATCTGGCTACACCTTC. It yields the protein CASRTGPRALSGYTF.

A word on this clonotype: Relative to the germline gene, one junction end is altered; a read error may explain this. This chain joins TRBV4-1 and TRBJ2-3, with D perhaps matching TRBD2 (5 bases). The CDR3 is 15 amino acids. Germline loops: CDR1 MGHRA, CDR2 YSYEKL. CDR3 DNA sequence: TGCGCCAGCAGCCAAGGTGCCGGACTTTCAGATGCGCAGTATTTT. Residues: CASSQGAGLSDAQYF.

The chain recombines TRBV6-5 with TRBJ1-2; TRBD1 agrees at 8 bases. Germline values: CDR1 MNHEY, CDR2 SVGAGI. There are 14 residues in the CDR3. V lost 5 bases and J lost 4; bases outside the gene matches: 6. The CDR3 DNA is TGTGCCAGCAGTCCGGGACAGGCTTTCTATGGCTACACCTTC. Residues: CASSPGQAFYGYTF.

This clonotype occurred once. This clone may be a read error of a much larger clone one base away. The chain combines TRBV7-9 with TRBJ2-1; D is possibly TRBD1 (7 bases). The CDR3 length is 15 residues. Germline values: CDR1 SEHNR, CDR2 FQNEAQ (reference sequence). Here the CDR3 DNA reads TGTGCCAGCAACTTAGGAGGGGACAGAGACAATGAGCAGTTCTTC. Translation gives CASNLGGDRDNEQFF.

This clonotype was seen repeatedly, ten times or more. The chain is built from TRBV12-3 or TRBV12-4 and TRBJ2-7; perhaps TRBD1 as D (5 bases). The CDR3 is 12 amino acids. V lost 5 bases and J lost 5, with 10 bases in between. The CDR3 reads CASSMQGHEQYF. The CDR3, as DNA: TGTGCCAGCAGTATGCAGGGCCACGAGCAGTACTTC.